These 6 T cell receptor beta chains were sequenced from one sample in a study of patients and donors after allogeneic stem cell transplantation. TCRdb processed the RT-PCR reads anew with MiXCR; each CDR3 protein has one entry. The sample records about 400,000 distinct CDR3 sequences, under 20% being singletons. The sequenced sample was blood, either unsorted or a sorted T cell fraction (not recorded which). All receptors derive from a human donor who was either an allogeneic HSCT recipient or a stem cell or donor lymphocyte infusion donor (not recorded which). It is not recorded whose cells these are; they may come from a transplant donor.

The table lists this clonotype with a few counts. As DNA, the CDR3 is TGTGCCAGCAGCTCCAAGGCCCGACAGGGTGGTGGCTACACCTTC. Protein sequence: CASSSKARQGGGYTF. The chain uses TRBV7-2 and TRBJ1-2; TRBD1 aligns across 7 bases. The V segment lost 4 bases and the J segment 7 bases; nucleotides outside the gene matches: 12. Germline loops: CDR1 SGHTA, CDR2 FQGNSA. This CDR3 spans 15 amino acids.

The chain has TRBV12-3 or TRBV12-4 and TRBJ1-1; D might be TRBD1 (6 bases). The ends were cut back, 2 bases at V and 7 bases at J, with 20 bases in the middle. The CDR3 is 16 amino acids. CDR3 in amino acids: CASSLRRRGGLGEAFF. In DNA form, the CDR3 reads TGTGCCAGCAGTTTACGGCGGAGAGGGGGATTGGGTGAAGCTTTCTTT.

Many counts were recorded for this clonotype. This chain joins TRBV21-1 and TRBJ2-2; the listed D gene, TRBD1, was not tested against the DNA. TRBV21-1 counts as a pseudogene. The length of the CDR3 is 17 residues. CDR3 protein: CASSKGYRDGSTGELFF. Written as DNA, the CDR3 is TGTGCCAGCAGCAAAGGTTACCGGGACGGATCCACCGGGGAGCTGTTTTTT.

In this sample, this clonotype turned up a few times. The rearrangement links TRBV14 to TRBJ2-1, with D possibly TRBD1 on 5 matching bases. CDR1 and CDR2 (germline): SGHDN, FVKESK. The ends were cut back, 1 base at V and 2 bases at J, with 15 bases in the middle. The CDR3 has 17 residues. CDR3 protein: CASSQVVGLSPYNEQFF. CDR3 sequence (DNA): TGTGCCAGCAGCCAAGTCGTGGGGCTAAGTCCCTACAATGAGCAGTTCTTC.

This clonotype has a count of ten or more. The chain is built from TRBV4-3 and TRBJ2-5; D might be TRBD1 (6 bases). The CDR3 is made up of 15 amino acids. V was shortened by 1 base and J by 5 bases, with 14 bases between the two germline ends. Germline CDR1 reads LGHNA; CDR2 reads YSLEER. The CDR3 bases are TGCGCCAGCAGCCAAGTTCAATCAGGGGCTGAGACCCAGTACTTC. Amino acid sequence: CASSQVQSGAETQYF.

J is TRBJ1-1 and V is TRBV21-1. TRBV21-1 is deemed a pseudogene. The CDR3 is 16 amino acids. CDR3 amino acids: CASSSPGPALNTEAFF. CDR3 nucleotide sequence: TGTGCCAGCAGCAGTCCGGGGCCCGCGCTGAACACTGAAGCTTTCTTT.